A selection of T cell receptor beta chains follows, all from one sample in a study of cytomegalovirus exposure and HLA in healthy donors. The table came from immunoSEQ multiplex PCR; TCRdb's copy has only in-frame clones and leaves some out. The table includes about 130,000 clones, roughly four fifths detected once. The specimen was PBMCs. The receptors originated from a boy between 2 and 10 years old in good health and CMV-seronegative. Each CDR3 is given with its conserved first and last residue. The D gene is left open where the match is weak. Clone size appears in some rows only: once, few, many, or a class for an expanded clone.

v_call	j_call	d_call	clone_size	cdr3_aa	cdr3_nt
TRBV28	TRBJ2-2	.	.	CASAVPSTGELFF	TGTGCCAGCGCCGTTCCGAGCACCGGGGAGCTGTTTTTT
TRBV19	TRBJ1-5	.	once	CASSLVSQGGNQPQHF	TGTGCCAGTAGTTTAGTTTCACAGGGAGGCAATCAGCCCCAGCATTTT
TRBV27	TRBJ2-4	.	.	CASSRTGTLAKNIQYF	TGTGCCAGCAGCCGAACAGGGACGCTAGCCAAAAACATTCAGTACTTC
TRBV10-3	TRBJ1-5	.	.	CAISESGRVQPQHF	TGTGCCATCAGTGAGTCGGGCAGGGTTCAGCCCCAGCATTTT
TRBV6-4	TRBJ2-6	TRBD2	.	CASSDLSGGASGANVLTF	TGTGCCAGCAGTGACCTTAGCGGGGGGGCCTCTGGGGCCAACGTCCTGACTTTC
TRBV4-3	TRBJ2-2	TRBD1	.	CASSHAKTGIGELFF	TGCGCCAGCAGCCACGCTAAGACAGGGATCGGGGAGCTGTTTTTT
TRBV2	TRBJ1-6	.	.	CASRGRNSPLHF	TGTGCCAGCAGGGGGCGGAATTCACCCCTCCACTTT
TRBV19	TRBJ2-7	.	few	CASSIEGGMIYEQYF	TGTGCCAGTAGTATAGAAGGGGGAATGATCTACGAGCAGTACTTC
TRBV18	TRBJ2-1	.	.	CASSPPGVYNEQFF	TGTGCCAGCTCACCACCGGGAGTTTACAATGAGCAGTTCTTC
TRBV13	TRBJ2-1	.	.	CASSSALEGRRFF	TGTGCCAGCAGCTCCGCCCTTGAGGGCCGAAGGTTCTTC
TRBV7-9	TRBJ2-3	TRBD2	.	CASSSLVGSGSTDTQYF	TGTGCCAGCAGCTCTCTAGTGGGTAGCGGGAGCACAGATACGCAGTATTTT
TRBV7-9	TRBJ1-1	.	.	CSSSRGAMNTEAFF	TGTTCCAGCAGCCGGGGGGCCATGAACACTGAAGCTTTCTTT
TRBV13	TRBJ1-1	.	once	CASSGWEGNTEAFF	TGTGCCAGCAGCGGCTGGGAGGGGAACACTGAAGCTTTCTTT
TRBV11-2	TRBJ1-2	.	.	CASSLEWSGYTF	TGTGCCAGCAGCTTGGAGTGGAGTGGCTACACCTTC
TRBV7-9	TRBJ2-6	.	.	CASSLAEVSGANVLTF	TGTGCCAGCAGCTTAGCCGAGGTCTCTGGGGCCAACGTCCTGACTTTC
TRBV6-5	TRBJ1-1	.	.	CASSYYPGSTEAFF	TGTGCCAGCAGTTACTACCCTGGGAGCACTGAAGCTTTCTTT
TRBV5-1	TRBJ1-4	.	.	CASSLEPVSLWGHNEKLFF	TGCGCCAGCAGCTTGGAGCCGGTCTCATTGTGGGGCCATAATGAAAAACTGTTTTTT
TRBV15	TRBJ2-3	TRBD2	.	CATSRDRGRGSDTQYF	TGTGCCACCAGCAGAGATCGCGGGAGGGGGTCAGATACGCAGTATTTT
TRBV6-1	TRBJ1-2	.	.	CASSEMGGLGGYTF	TGTGCCAGCAGTGAAATGGGAGGTCTCGGTGGCTACACCTTC
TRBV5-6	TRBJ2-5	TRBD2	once	CASRFGLAQETQYF	TGTGCCAGCAGGTTTGGACTAGCCCAAGAGACCCAGTACTTC
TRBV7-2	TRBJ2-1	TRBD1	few	CASSLGQGARNEQFF	TGTGCCAGCAGCTTAGGGCAGGGGGCGCGCAATGAGCAGTTCTTC
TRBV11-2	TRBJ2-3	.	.	CASSLDGRGNTDTQYF	TGTGCCAGCAGCTTAGATGGGCGGGGAAACACAGATACGCAGTATTTT
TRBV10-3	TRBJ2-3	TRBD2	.	CAIKTSGGQDTQYF	TGTGCCATCAAGACTAGCGGGGGTCAGGATACGCAGTATTTT
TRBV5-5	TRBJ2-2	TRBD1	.	CASSLGRGLAGELFF	TGTGCCAGCAGCTTGGGCAGGGGGTTGGCCGGGGAGCTGTTTTTT
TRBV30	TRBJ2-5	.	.	CAWSVGGAGETQYF	TGTGCCTGGAGTGTGGGGGGGGCCGGGGAGACCCAGTACTTC
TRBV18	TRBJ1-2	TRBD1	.	CASSPDRDGYTF	TGTGCCAGCTCACCAGACAGGGATGGCTACACCTTC
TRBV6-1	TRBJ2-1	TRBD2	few	CASSEIGAGGPADEQFF	TGTGCCAGCAGTGAAATCGGGGCGGGAGGGCCAGCGGATGAGCAGTTCTTC
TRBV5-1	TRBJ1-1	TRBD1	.	CASSLRTGLNTEAFF	TGCGCCAGCAGCTTGAGGACAGGGTTGAACACTGAAGCTTTCTTT
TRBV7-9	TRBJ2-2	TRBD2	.	CASSRLAGGVNTGELFF	TGTGCCAGCAGCCGTCTAGCGGGGGGCGTGAACACCGGGGAGCTGTTTTTT
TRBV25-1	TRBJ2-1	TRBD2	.	CASSQSGGQYNEQFF	TGTGCCAGCAGCCAGAGCGGGGGGCAGTACAATGAGCAGTTCTTC
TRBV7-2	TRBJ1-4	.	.	CASSSHREEKLFF	TGTGCCAGCAGCTCCCACAGGGAGGAAAAACTGTTTTTT
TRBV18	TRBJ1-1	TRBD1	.	CASSPRDRVVGTEAFF	TGTGCCAGCTCACCACGGGACAGGGTAGTCGGGACTGAAGCTTTCTTT
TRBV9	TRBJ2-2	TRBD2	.	CASSVERGLRTGELLF	TGTGCCAGCAGCGTAGAGCGGGGCCTAAGAACCGGGGAGCTGCTTTTT
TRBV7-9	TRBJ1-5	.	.	CASSPGDTLLQPQHF	TGTGCCAGCAGCCCCGGGGACACCCTACTCCAGCCCCAGCATTTT
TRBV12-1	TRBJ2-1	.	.	CASSQLSAGLAVKVRDEQFF	TGTGCCAGCAGCCAACTCTCCGCGGGACTAGCGGTTAAGGTCCGCGATGAGCAGTTCTTC
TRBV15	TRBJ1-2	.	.	CATSRDGAGAPGGYTF	TGTGCCACCAGCAGAGATGGCGCAGGGGCCCCGGGTGGCTACACCTTC
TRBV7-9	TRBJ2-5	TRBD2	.	CASSLGYPAGAQETQYF	TGTGCCAGCAGCTTAGGTTACCCAGCGGGGGCCCAAGAGACCCAGTACTTC
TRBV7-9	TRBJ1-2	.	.	CASSLGGGRADTF	TGTGCCAGCAGCTTAGGGGGGGGCAGAGCTGACACCTTC
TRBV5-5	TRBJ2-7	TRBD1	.	CASSLEWGQGGAF	TGTGCCAGCAGCTTGGAGTGGGGACAGGGAGGAGCTTTC
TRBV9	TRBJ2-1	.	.	CASSVDSSGTVADEQFF	TGTGCCAGCAGCGTAGATTCCTCAGGGACAGTAGCGGATGAGCAGTTCTTC
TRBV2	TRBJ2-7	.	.	CASSQDRSSYEQYF	TGTGCCAGCAGTCAGGACAGATCCTCCTACGAGCAGTACTTC
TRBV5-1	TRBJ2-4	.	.	CASSLSVLTGAKNIQYF	TGCGCCAGCAGCTTGTCAGTCCTCACGGGGGCCAAAAACATTCAGTACTTC
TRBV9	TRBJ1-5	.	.	CASSVWGGSNQPQHF	TGTGCCAGCAGCGTTTGGGGGGGGAGCAATCAGCCCCAGCATTTT